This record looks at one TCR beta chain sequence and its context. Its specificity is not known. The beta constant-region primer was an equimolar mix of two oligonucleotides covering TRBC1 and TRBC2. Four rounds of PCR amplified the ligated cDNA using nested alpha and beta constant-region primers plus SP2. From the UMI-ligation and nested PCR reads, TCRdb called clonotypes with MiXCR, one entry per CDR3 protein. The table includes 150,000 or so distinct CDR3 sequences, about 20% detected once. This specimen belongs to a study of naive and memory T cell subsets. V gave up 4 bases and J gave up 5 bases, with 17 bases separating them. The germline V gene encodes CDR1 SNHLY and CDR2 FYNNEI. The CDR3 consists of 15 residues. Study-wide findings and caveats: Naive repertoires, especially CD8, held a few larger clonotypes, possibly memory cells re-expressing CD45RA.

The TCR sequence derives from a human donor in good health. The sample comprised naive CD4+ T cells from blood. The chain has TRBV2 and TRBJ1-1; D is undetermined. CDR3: CASSVAPGWWTEAFF. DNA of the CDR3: TGTGCCAGCAGTGTTGCCCCGGGTTGGTGGACTGAAGCTTTCTTT.